This TCR beta chain is from a study of identical twins. TCRdb recomputed calls from the 5' RACE reads with MiXCR, one row per CDR3 protein. Among approximately 220,000 distinct CDR3 sequences, 9.4% were seen once, and the ten largest hold 5% to 6.5%. With V trimmed by 6 bases and J by 5 bases, 17 bases remained unmatched. From germline, CDR1 is MNHEY and CDR2 SVGEGT. This CDR3 region has 18 residues. The source is a woman between 18 and 30 years old in good health. This chain connects TRBV6-2 or TRBV6-3 to TRBJ2-2, with 8 bases lining up with TRBD2. Sequenced input: memory (CD45RO+) T cells sorted from blood. The CDR3 DNA reads TGTGCCAGCAGCCGACCTCTCCGAGCGGGAGCCGGTACCGGGGAGCTGTTTTTT. Its translation: CASSRPLRAGAGTGELFF.